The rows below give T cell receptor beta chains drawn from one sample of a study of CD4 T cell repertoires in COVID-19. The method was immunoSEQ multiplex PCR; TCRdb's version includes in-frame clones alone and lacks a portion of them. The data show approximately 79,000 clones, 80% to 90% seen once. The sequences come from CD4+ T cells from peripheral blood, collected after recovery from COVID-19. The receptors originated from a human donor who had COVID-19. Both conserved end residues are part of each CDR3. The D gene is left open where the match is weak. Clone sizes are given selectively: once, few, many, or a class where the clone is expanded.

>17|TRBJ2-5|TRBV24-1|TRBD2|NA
TGTGCCACCAAGGGGACTAGCTCGCCACCACCACAAGAGACCCAGTACTTC
CATKGTSSPPPQETQYF
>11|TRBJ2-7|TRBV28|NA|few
TGTGCCAGCAGTCTCCAATACGAGCAGTACTTC
CASSLQYEQYF
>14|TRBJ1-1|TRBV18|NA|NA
TGTGCCAGCTCACCAATCGCGGCGAACACTGAAGCTTTCTTT
CASSPIAANTEAFF
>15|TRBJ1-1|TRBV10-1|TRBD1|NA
TGCGCCAGCAGTGAGTCGTCCGTACAGGGGACTGAAGCTTTCTTT
CASSESSVQGTEAFF
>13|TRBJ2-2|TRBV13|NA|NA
TGTGCCAGCAGCTCCGCGAACACCGGGGAGCTGTTTTTT
CASSSANTGELFF
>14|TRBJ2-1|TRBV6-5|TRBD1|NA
TGTGCCAGCGGGGACAGGGGTGGGTACAATGAGCAGTTCTTC
CASGDRGGYNEQFF
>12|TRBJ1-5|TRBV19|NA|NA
TGTGCCAGTAGTATAGAGTTGGGGATACAGCATTTT
CASSIELGIQHF
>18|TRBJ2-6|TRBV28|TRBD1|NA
TGTGCCAGCAGTTCGGGACAGGCGTTTTTATCTGGGGCCAACGTCCTGACTTTC
CASSSGQAFLSGANVLTF
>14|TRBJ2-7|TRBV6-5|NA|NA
TGTGCCAGCAGTTACTCGAGAGGGGAATCGGGGCAGTACTTC
CASSYSRGESGQYF
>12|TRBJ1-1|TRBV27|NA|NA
TGTGCCAGCATCGGTTGGTGGCCCGAAGCTTTCTTT
CASIGWWPEAFF
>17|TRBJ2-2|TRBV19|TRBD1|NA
TGTGCCAGTAGTTTGGACAGGGGTAGGGATTACACCGGGGAGCTGTTTTTT
CASSLDRGRDYTGELFF
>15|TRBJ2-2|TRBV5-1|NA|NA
TGCGCCAGCAGCCCAGGGACGGTGAACACCGGGGAGCTGTTTTTT
CASSPGTVNTGELFF
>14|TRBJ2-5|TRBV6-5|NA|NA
TGTGCCAGCAGTTTCGGCAGCCAAGAGACGGCCCAGTACTTC
CASSFGSQETAQYF
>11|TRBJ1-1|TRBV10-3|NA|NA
TGTGCCACACAGTCAAACACTGAAGCTTTCTTT
CATQSNTEAFF
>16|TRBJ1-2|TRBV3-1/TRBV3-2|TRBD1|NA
TGTGCCAGCAGCCTTACGCGGGACAGGATGAACTATGGCTACACCTTC
CASSLTRDRMNYGYTF
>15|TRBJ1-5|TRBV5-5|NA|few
TGTGCCAGCAGCTTGGCTCGGGGTTGGGGTCAGCCCCAGCATTTT
CASSLARGWGQPQHF
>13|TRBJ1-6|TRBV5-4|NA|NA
TGTGCCAGCAGCTTGGATTGGGATTCACCCCTCCACTTT
CASSLDWDSPLHF
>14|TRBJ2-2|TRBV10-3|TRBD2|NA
TGTGCCATCCGCTTGGGGGGGGACACCGGGGAGCTGTTTTTT
CAIRLGGDTGELFF
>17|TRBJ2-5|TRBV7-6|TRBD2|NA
TGTGCCAGCAGCACCCGGACTAGCGGGGGGCCGTGGGAGACCCAGTACTTC
CASSTRTSGGPWETQYF
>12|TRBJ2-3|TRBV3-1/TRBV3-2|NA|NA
TGTGCCAGCAGCCAAGATGGGGGTACGCAGTATTTT
CASSQDGGTQYF
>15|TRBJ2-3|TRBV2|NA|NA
TGTGCCAGTAGGAACCTCCCGGACGGGATGGATACGCAGTATTTT
CASRNLPDGMDTQYF
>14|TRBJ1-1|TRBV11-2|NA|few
TGTGCCAGCAGCCAATTATACAGGGCTCCTGAAGCTTTCTTT
CASSQLYRAPEAFF
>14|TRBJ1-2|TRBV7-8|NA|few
TGTGCCAGCAGCCGAGACACCGTGGCGGTTGGCTACACCTTC
CASSRDTVAVGYTF
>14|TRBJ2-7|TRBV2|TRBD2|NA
TGTGCCAGCACTGGGACTAGCGGGAGTACCGAGCAGTACTTC
CASTGTSGSTEQYF
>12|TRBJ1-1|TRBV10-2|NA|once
TGCGCCAGCAGGAAAATGAACACTGAAGCTTTCTTT
CASRKMNTEAFF
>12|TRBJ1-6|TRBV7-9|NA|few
TGTGCCAGCAGCCCCAATAATTCACCCCTCCACTTT
CASSPNNSPLHF
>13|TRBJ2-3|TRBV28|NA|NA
TGTGCCAGCAGTCGTACGAGCACAGATACGCAGTATTTT
CASSRTSTDTQYF
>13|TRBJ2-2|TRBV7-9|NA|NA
TGTGCCAGCAGCAACAGGGACGCCGGGGAGCTGTTTTTT
CASSNRDAGELFF
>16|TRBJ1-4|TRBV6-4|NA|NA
TGTGCCAGCAGTGACTTATGGAGGGCGGCTAATGAAAAACTGTTTTTT
CASSDLWRAANEKLFF
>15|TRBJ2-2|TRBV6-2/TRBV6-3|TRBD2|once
TGTGCCAGCAGTTGGGCGGGGGACTCCACCGGGGAGCTGTTTTTT
CASSWAGDSTGELFF
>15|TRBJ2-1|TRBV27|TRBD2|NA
TGTGCCAGCAGTCCGGGGACTAGCGGGGTCAATGGGCAGTTCTTC
CASSPGTSGVNGQFF
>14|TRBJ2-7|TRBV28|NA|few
TGTGCCAGCAGTTCCCCGGGACTTTCCTACGAGCAGTACTTC
CASSSPGLSYEQYF
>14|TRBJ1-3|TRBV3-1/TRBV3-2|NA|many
TGTGCCAGCAGCCCGGGGGGGTCTGGAAACACCATATATTTT
CASSPGGSGNTIYF
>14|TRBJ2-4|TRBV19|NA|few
TGTGCCAGTAACCCTGGGGACCTAAAAAACATTCAGTACTTC
CASNPGDLKNIQYF
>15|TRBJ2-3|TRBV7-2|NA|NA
TGTGCCAGCAGCTTAGACTCGGGGTTCACAGATACGCAGTATTTT
CASSLDSGFTDTQYF
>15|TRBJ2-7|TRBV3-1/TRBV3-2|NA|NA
TGTGCCAGCAGCCAGGCAGGGACGGCTGCCTACGAGCAGTACTTC
CASSQAGTAAYEQYF
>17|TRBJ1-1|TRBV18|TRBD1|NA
TGTGCCAGCTCACTTACCGGGACAGGAGGCATGAACACTGAAGCTTTCTTT
CASSLTGTGGMNTEAFF
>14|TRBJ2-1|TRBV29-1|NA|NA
TGCAGCGTTGTGTCGCAGGTTTGGGGTAATGAGCAGTTCTTC
CSVVSQVWGNEQFF
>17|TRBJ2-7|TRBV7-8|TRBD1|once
TGTGCCAGCAGCTTAGCGGGGACAGGGGGGTCAACCTACGAGCAGTACTTC
CASSLAGTGGSTYEQYF
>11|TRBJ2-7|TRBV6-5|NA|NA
TGTGCCAGCAGTCGCGCGAACGAGCAGTACTTC
CASSRANEQYF
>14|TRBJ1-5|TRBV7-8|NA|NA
TGTGCCAGCAGCTTATTAGGCAGGAATCAGCCCCAGCATTTT
CASSLLGRNQPQHF
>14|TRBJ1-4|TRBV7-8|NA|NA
TGTGCCAGCAGCTTGGTCGGGGGATATGAAAAACTGTTTTTT
CASSLVGGYEKLFF
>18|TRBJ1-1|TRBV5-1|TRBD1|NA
TGCGCCAGCAGCTTGGTAGGTCGGGGACAGGTTATGAACACTGAAGCTTTCTTT
CASSLVGRGQVMNTEAFF
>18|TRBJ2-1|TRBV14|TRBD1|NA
TGTGCCAGCAGCCAAGTGGGGCTCCGGGACAGGAATTACAATGAGCAGTTCTTC
CASSQVGLRDRNYNEQFF
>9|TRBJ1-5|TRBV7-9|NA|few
TGTGCCAGCGGCCAGCCCCAGCATTTT
CASGQPQHF
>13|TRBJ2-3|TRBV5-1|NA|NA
TGCGCCAGCAGCTTGGAAACAAGGGATACGCAGTATTTT
CASSLETRDTQYF
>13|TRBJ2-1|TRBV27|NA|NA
TGTGCCAGCAGTCCTACAGGGAGGAATGAGCAGTTCTTC
CASSPTGRNEQFF
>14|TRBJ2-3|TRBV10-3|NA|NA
TGTGCCATCAGTGACTTTGCGGGCACAGATACGCAGTATTTT
CAISDFAGTDTQYF
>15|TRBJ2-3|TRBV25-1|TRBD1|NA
TGTGCCAGCAGCGGGACAGGGGGGATCACAGATACGCAGTATTTT
CASSGTGGITDTQYF
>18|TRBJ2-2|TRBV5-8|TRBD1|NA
TGTGCCAGCAGCTTGCCCGGAGGGACAGGGAGCCCAACCGGGGAGCTGTTTTTT
CASSLPGGTGSPTGELFF
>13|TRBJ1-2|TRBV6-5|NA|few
TGTGCCAGCAGTAAACCGGGACATGATGGCTACACCTTC
CASSKPGHDGYTF
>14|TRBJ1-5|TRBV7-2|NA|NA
TGTGCCAGCAGCTTAGGGATGTTCTCTCAGCCCCAGCATTTT
CASSLGMFSQPQHF
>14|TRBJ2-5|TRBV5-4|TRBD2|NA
TGTGCCAGCAGCTCCGGACTAGCGCAAGAGACCCAGTACTTC
CASSSGLAQETQYF
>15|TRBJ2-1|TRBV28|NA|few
TGTGCCAGCTCTTATCAGGGATCCTCCTACAATGAGCAGTTCTTC
CASSYQGSSYNEQFF
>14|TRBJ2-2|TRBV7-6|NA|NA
TGTGCCAGCAGCTTAGCGGCACAGGCCGGGGAGCTGTTTTTT
CASSLAAQAGELFF
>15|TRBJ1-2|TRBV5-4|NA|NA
TGTGCCAGCAGCTTACCCGCAGGACTTAGGGATGGCTACACCTTC
CASSLPAGLRDGYTF
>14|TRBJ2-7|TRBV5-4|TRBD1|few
TGTGCCAGCAGCCCGACAGGGGTTTTCTACGAGCAGTACTTC
CASSPTGVFYEQYF
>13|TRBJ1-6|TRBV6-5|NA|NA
TGTGCCAGCAGCGGGTCAGGGCGGTCACCCCTCCACTTT
CASSGSGRSPLHF